The source of this T cell receptor beta chain is a study of graft-versus-host responses after intestinal transplantation. Study overall: Recipients obtained multivisceral, liver-intestinal, or isolated intestinal transplants. All recipients were given anti-thymocyte globulin induction, and tacrolimus and steroids were then administered for three to four years. Study-level findings and limits: Among recipient marrow samples, GvH clones were found; some appeared first in ileum or blood. Allograft clonal ratios (graft-versus-host to host-versus-graft) were high in patients who had graft-donor T cell macrochimerism.

TCRdb's copy holds only in-frame clones and misses some; the assay was immunoSEQ multiplex PCR. The sample contains more than 10,000 clones, approximately 82% of which appear only once. The V end lost 0 bases, the J end lost 4 bases, and 11 bases lay between the germline ends. The CDR3 runs to 14 residues. Per germline, CDR1 SGDLS and CDR2 YYNGEE. About this clone itself: Its antigen is as yet unknown.

The chain joins TRBV9 to TRBJ2-7, with no clear D. This TCR was recovered from a human patient who received an intestinal transplant, so some T cells may come from the graft donor. The sample in question was PBMCs, obtained roughly 130 days after transplant. Written as DNA, the CDR3 is TGTGCCAGCAGCGTAGCCCTACAAGGGTACGAGCAGTACTTC. The encoded protein is CASSVALQGYEQYF.